The rows below give T cell receptor beta chains drawn from one sample of a study of blood T cell repertoires in COVID-19. This table comes from immunoSEQ multiplex PCR, and its TCRdb copy is limited to in-frame clones, with some not included. The table records 150,000 to 200,000 clones, approximately 85% of them present only once. Sequences were obtained from peripheral blood. All receptors come from a woman aged 80 or older with acute or convalescent COVID-19. Both conserved end residues are part of each CDR3. A D gene is named only where the DNA matches it firmly. Size is omitted from some rows. Given values are once, few, many or a class for expanded clones.

J gene | D gene | clone size | V gene | CDR3 DNA | CDR3 protein
TRBJ1-6 | TRBD1 | - | TRBV27 | TGTGCCAGCACGAACAGGGGGCCGAATTCACCCCTCCACTTT | CASTNRGPNSPLHF
TRBJ2-3 | TRBD2 | - | TRBV19 | TGTGCCAGTAGTATATCTTTCCGGACTAGCGGGGAGGGTACGCAGTATTTT | CASSISFRTSGEGTQYF
TRBJ2-3 | - | - | TRBV7-8 | TGTGCCAGCAGCTCACCCCCCGGGGGGCGACGCACAGATACGCAGTATTTT | CASSSPPGGRRTDTQYF
TRBJ2-2 | - | - | TRBV29-1 | TGCAGCGTTGGAGTATCAGGTCAGGTCACCGGGGAGCTGTTTTTT | CSVGVSGQVTGELFF
TRBJ1-6 | - | - | TRBV2 | TGTGCCAGCAGTGCCCGGGATTCTAATTCACCCCTCCACTTT | CASSARDSNSPLHF
TRBJ1-6 | TRBD1 | - | TRBV6-5 | TGTGCCAGCGGTTTCGGGACAGAGAATTCACCCCTCCACTTT | CASGFGTENSPLHF
TRBJ1-1 | - | few | TRBV7-9 | TGTGCCAGCACTTCGGAAGGGGGGAACACTGAAGCTTTCTTT | CASTSEGGNTEAFF
TRBJ1-3 | - | few | TRBV2 | TGTGCCTGTTCGGGGGGCGGCACCATATATTTT | CACSGGGTIYF
TRBJ1-4 | - | - | TRBV19 | TGTGCCAGTAGCCTGAATGAAAAACTGTTTTTT | CASSLNEKLFF
TRBJ2-1 | TRBD2 | - | TRBV27 | TGTGCCAGCAGTTTATCGAAAGGGACTAACTCCTACAATGAGCAGTTCTTC | CASSLSKGTNSYNEQFF
TRBJ2-2 | TRBD2 | - | TRBV7-2 | TGTGCCAGCAGCTTATTACTAGCGGGGGGGCCCGGGGAGCTGTTTTTT | CASSLLLAGGPGELFF
TRBJ2-7 | - | - | TRBV5-4 | TGTGCCAGCAGCTTGGCAGGGGAAATCTACGAGCAGTACTTC | CASSLAGEIYEQYF
TRBJ1-4 | TRBD1 | - | TRBV12-3/TRBV12-4 | TGTGCCAGCAGTTACCGGGACAGGGTTGGACTGTTTTTT | CASSYRDRVGLFF
TRBJ2-5 | TRBD1 | - | TRBV27 | TGTGCCAGCAGTTTATGGACAGGGGGTGCGGAGACCCAGTACTTC | CASSLWTGGAETQYF
TRBJ2-7 | TRBD1 | once | TRBV27 | TGTGCCAGCAGTACCCAGGGGGCGGGGGAGCAGTACTTC | CASSTQGAGEQYF
TRBJ1-2 | TRBD1 | - | TRBV2 | TGTGCCAGCAGGGGGCCCGTACAGGGGGCGGGTTATGGCTACACCTTC | CASRGPVQGAGYGYTF
TRBJ1-3 | - | few | TRBV5-4 | TGTGCCAGCAGCCAAAACTCTGGAAACACCATATATTTT | CASSQNSGNTIYF
TRBJ2-7 | TRBD1 | large | TRBV10-1 | TGCGCCAGCAGTGAGTCTGGACAGGGGGACGAGCAGTACTTC | CASSESGQGDEQYF
TRBJ2-3 | TRBD1 | - | TRBV5-6 | TGTGCCAGCAGCTTGCGGACAGGGAGGATCACAGATACGCAGTATTTT | CASSLRTGRITDTQYF
TRBJ2-2 | TRBD1 | - | TRBV6-1 | TGTGCCAGCAGTGTTGTCTTAGGACAGGGATTCACCGGGGAGCTGTTTTTT | CASSVVLGQGFTGELFF
TRBJ2-7 | TRBD2 | - | TRBV11-2 | TGTGCCAGCAGCACCGGGACTAGGGTCCTTGAGCAGTACTTC | CASSTGTRVLEQYF
TRBJ2-7 | - | - | TRBV18 | TGTGCCAGCTCACCCGGGATTGACGAGCAGTACTTC | CASSPGIDEQYF
TRBJ1-2 | - | - | TRBV7-9 | TGTGCCAGCAGCCCGGAAGGGAGCTGGTATGGCTACACCTTC | CASSPEGSWYGYTF
TRBJ2-3 | TRBD2 | - | TRBV10-3 | TGTGCCATCAGGACGACTAGCGCAGACACAGATACGCAGTATTTT | CAIRTTSADTDTQYF
TRBJ1-2 | TRBD1 | - | TRBV7-9 | TGTGCCAGCAGCCGAGGGACAGACCCTCGCTACACCTTC | CASSRGTDPRYTF
TRBJ2-2 | - | many | TRBV4-3 | TGCGCCAGCAGCCAAGAGACTACAACCGGGGAGCTGTTTTTT | CASSQETTTGELFF
TRBJ1-2 | TRBD1 | - | TRBV7-2 | TGTGCCAGCAGCCCGGACAGGGGGCGAGGCTACACCTTC | CASSPDRGRGYTF
TRBJ2-6 | TRBD1 | - | TRBV15 | TGTGCCACCAGCATTCGACAGGGGACCGGGGCCAACGTCCTGACTTTC | CATSIRQGTGANVLTF
TRBJ2-2 | TRBD2 | few | TRBV7-2 | TGTGCCAGCAGCTTAGCGCGGGGGGCATCAGGGGAGCTGTTTTTT | CASSLARGASGELFF
TRBJ2-7 | TRBD2 | - | TRBV29-1 | TGCAGCGTTGTGGGGGTTGAGAGCGGGAACTACGAGCAGTACTTC | CSVVGVESGNYEQYF
TRBJ2-1 | TRBD1 | - | TRBV24-1 | TGTGCCACCAGTGAGTACAGGGGGACTGAGCAGTTCTTC | CATSEYRGTEQFF
TRBJ1-5 | - | - | TRBV2 | TGTGCCAGCAGCCCCGGTACTCAGCCCCAGCATTTT | CASSPGTQPQHF
TRBJ2-2 | TRBD1 | - | TRBV18 | TGTGCCAGCTCACCCCCGCCGGGACAGAGGCAAGGGGAGCTGTTTTTT | CASSPPPGQRQGELFF
TRBJ2-2 | - | - | TRBV4-3 | TGCGCCAGCAGCCAGGACAGACCGAACACCGGGGAGCTGTTTTTT | CASSQDRPNTGELFF
TRBJ1-5 | TRBD1 | - | TRBV5-5 | TGTGCCAGCAGCTTGGGAGGTTCGGACAGGGGGTTCTATAGCAATCAGCCCCAGCATTTT | CASSLGGSDRGFYSNQPQHF
TRBJ1-3 | TRBD1 | - | TRBV5-1 | TGCGCCAGCAGCCAGGGACAGGGGTTTAGGTCTGGAAACACCATATATTTT | CASSQGQGFRSGNTIYF
TRBJ2-5 | TRBD1 | - | TRBV10-1 | TGCGCCAGCCGGACAGGGGGAAACCAAGAGACCCAGTACTTC | CASRTGGNQETQYF
TRBJ2-4 | TRBD2 | - | TRBV7-2 | TGTGCCAGCAGCTTTCGCGGGAGAGGTCAAAACATTCAGTACTTC | CASSFRGRGQNIQYF
TRBJ1-1 | TRBD1 | - | TRBV5-1 | TGCGCCAGCAGCCTACAGGGGACTGAAGCTTTCTTT | CASSLQGTEAFF
TRBJ2-7 | - | once | TRBV2 | TGTGCCAGCAGTGCCGAACAGGGCTCCTACGAGCAGTACTTC | CASSAEQGSYEQYF
TRBJ2-7 | - | few | TRBV30 | TGTGCCTGGCACCTGGGCAGCCAATACGAGCAGTACTTC | CAWHLGSQYEQYF
TRBJ2-3 | - | - | TRBV29-1 | TGCAGCGTTGAACGGGACACAGACCGCACAGATACGCAGTATTTT | CSVERDTDRTDTQYF
TRBJ2-1 | TRBD1 | - | TRBV3-1/TRBV3-2 | TGTGCCAGCAGCCAGGGACAGGCCCCTTTCTTC | CASSQGQAPFF
TRBJ2-7 | - | - | TRBV29-1 | TGCAGCGTTGGAGGGGGATACGAGCAGTACTTC | CSVGGGYEQYF
TRBJ2-1 | - | - | TRBV7-9 | TGTGCCAGCAGCCGGGATACGAACAATGAGCAGTTCTTC | CASSRDTNNEQFF
TRBJ1-1 | - | - | TRBV20-1 | TGCAGTGCCGCCAGGACACGCGCTTTCTTT | CSAARTRAFF
TRBJ2-7 | TRBD2 | - | TRBV6-6 | TGTGCCAGCAGTTCCACTCTAGCGGGTCCCTACGAGCAGTACTTC | CASSSTLAGPYEQYF
TRBJ1-1 | TRBD1 | few | TRBV14 | TGTGCCAGCAGCCTGGACAGGGTCGGAATCACTGAAGCTTTCTTT | CASSLDRVGITEAFF
TRBJ1-5 | - | - | TRBV7-2 | TGTGCCAGCAGCCAAACAGGTCAGCCCCAGCATTTT | CASSQTGQPQHF
TRBJ2-5 | TRBD2 | - | TRBV27 | TGTGCCAGCAGTATGTCCCAACTAGCGGGAGGAGAGACCCAGTACTTC | CASSMSQLAGGETQYF
TRBJ2-5 | TRBD2 | once | TRBV3-1/TRBV3-2 | TGTGCCAGCAGCCTGAGACTAGCGGGGGTCCAGGAGACCCAGTACTTC | CASSLRLAGVQETQYF
TRBJ2-1 | - | - | TRBV3-1/TRBV3-2 | TGTGCCAGCAGCCTAAAAGGGGGACCCTACAATGAGCAGTTCTTC | CASSLKGGPYNEQFF
TRBJ1-5 | - | once | TRBV15 | TGTGCCACCAGCAGAGATGCAGGTTTCAATCAGCCCCAGCATTTT | CATSRDAGFNQPQHF
TRBJ2-7 | - | - | TRBV19 | TGTGCCAGTAGTATAGCCCTTTACAGGGTTGAGCAGTACTTC | CASSIALYRVEQYF